The 15 T cell receptor beta chains below come from one sample, sequenced in a study of cytomegalovirus exposure and HLA in healthy donors (dated by TCRdb to about 2017). The library was generated by the immunoSEQ multiplex PCR assay. The multiplex PCR relied on a mix of 60 forward primers for TCR Vbeta segments and 13 reverse primers for TCR Jbeta segments. TCRdb obtained this table from immuneACCESS and retained in-frame rearrangements with V and J assigned. These tables miss some clones; where compared with another copy, unresolved V genes account for less than half of the shortfall, and the remainder is unexplained. The sample includes approximately 100,000 clones, with 70% to 80% observed a single time. 0.79% of the sample is taken by the ten largest. The source material was PBMCs. All receptors derive from a boy younger than 18 in good health and CMV-seronegative.

The CDR3 bases are TGTGCCAGCAGCTTAGCTCACAGGTTATTCAATCAGCCCCAGCATTTT. This sequence encodes CASSLAHRLFNQPQHF. V and J are TRBV7-3 and TRBJ1-5; tentative D call: TRBD1 (5 bases). This CDR3 has 16 residues. With 2 bases removed from V and 3 bases from J, the gap between germline ends came to 14 bases. CDR1 and CDR2 (germline): SGHTA, FQGTGA.

The chain employs TRBV9 and TRBJ2-5; perhaps TRBD2 as D (5 bases). The CDR3 extends over 14 amino acids. V was pared by 1 base and J by 4 bases, with 11 bases between. The germline V gene has CDR1 SGDLS and CDR2 YYNGEE. The CDR3 DNA follows: TGTGCCAGCAGCGTAAGGACCCGGGGAGAGACCCAGTACTTC. Its translation is CASSVRTRGETQYF.

This clone has just one count. J is TRBJ2-3 and V is TRBV19; 7 positions agree with TRBD2. This CDR3 spans 14 amino acids. After removal of 5 bases from V and 9 bases from J, the junction contained 11 bases not matched to a gene. Germline CDR1 LNHDA, CDR2 SQIVND (reference sequence). CDR3 loop: CASSAPTGAGTQYF. The CDR3 DNA sequence: TGTGCCAGTAGTGCCCCAACCGGAGCGGGAACGCAGTATTTT. The entire variable domain, with the rest obtained from reference TRBV19 and TRBJ2-3, is as follows: DGGITQSPKYLFRKEGQNVTLSCEQNLNHDAMYWYRQDPGQGLRLIYYSQIVNDFQKGDIAEGYSVSREKKESFPLTVTSAQKNPTAFYLCASSAPTGAGTQYFGPGTRLTVL.

The count of this clone is one. The CDR3 does not close with the conserved phenylalanine or tryptophan, likely indicating a read error. This chain uses TRBV30 with TRBJ1-2, with D maybe TRBD1 (5 bases). The germline CDR1 and CDR2 sequences are GTSNPN and SVGIG (reference sequence). The CDR3 runs to 14 residues. V was clipped by 3 bases and J by 4 bases, with 15 bases between them. CDR3 nucleotide sequence: TGTGCCTGGAGCCACCGGGGGTTGCCCTATGGCTACACCGTC. This codes for CAWSHRGLPYGYTV.

This chain joins TRBV6-6 and TRBJ2-7; D gene uncertain. This CDR3 has 13 amino acids. V was trimmed by 0 bases and J by 5 bases, leaving 8 bases between them. Germline CDR1 is MNHNY and CDR2 is SVGAGI (reference sequence). The CDR3 sequence is CASSYSEWDEQYF. The CDR3 DNA reads as TGTGCCAGCAGTTACTCGGAGTGGGACGAGCAGTACTTC.

The gene calls are TRBV10-3 and TRBJ2-7; tentatively, D is TRBD2 (6 bases). Germline CDR1 ENHRY, CDR2 SYGVKD. The CDR3 is 14 amino acids. Between the trimmed V and J ends, which lost 7 bases and 4 bases, there was a span of 17 bases. CDR3 residues: CAITWGEGRYEQYF. Here the CDR3 DNA reads TGTGCCATCACCTGGGGGGAAGGGCGATACGAGCAGTACTTC.

This clone was observed a handful of times. Within the sample, other DNA sequences also encode this same CDR3. This rearrangement joins TRBV5-1 to TRBJ2-7, with D perhaps TRBD2 (5 bases). From germline, CDR1 is SGHRS and CDR2 YFSETQ. The CDR3 runs 14 residues. Trimming removed 2 bases from V and 2 bases from J, with 11 bases in between. The CDR3 DNA reads as TGCGCCAGCAGCTTCAGCGGTGGAACCTACGAGCAGTACTTC. As protein: CASSFSGGTYEQYF.

The chain joins TRBV7-9 to TRBJ2-1; 7 bases fit TRBD1. The germline V gene encodes CDR1 SEHNR and CDR2 FQNEAQ (reference sequence). This CDR3 region has 19 residues. The ends lost 5 bases at V and 1 base at J; junction bases unmatched: 17. In DNA form, the CDR3 reads TGTGCCAGCAGCGACAGGACGGGACAGCCCTATCCTTCCTACAATGAGCAGTTCTTC. As protein: CASSDRTGQPYPSYNEQFF.

The V and J genes are TRBV15 and TRBJ2-1, with a possible D match to TRBD2 (5 bases). The V gene's germline CDR1 is LNHNV and CDR2 YYDKDF (reference sequence). Trimming removed 5 bases from V and 0 bases from J, with 11 bases in between. This CDR3 comprises 15 residues. The CDR3 region has the DNA TGTGCCACCAGCGGGAGCGTAAGCTCCTACAATGAGCAGTTCTTC. It translates to CATSGSVSSYNEQFF.

This clone came up once. The genes are TRBV28 and TRBJ2-7; TRBD1 aligns across 10 bases. CDR1 and CDR2 from the germline V gene are MDHEN and SYDVKM. This CDR3 contains 14 residues. The ends lost 8 bases at V and 6 bases at J; junction bases unmatched: 10. The CDR3 coding sequence is TGTGCCAGCGGAGAGGGGACAGGGGTGACCGAGCAGTACTTC. Protein: CASGEGTGVTEQYF.

This clone is a singleton in its sample. The rearrangement uses TRBV19 and TRBJ1-1; TRBD1 matches 7 bases. CDR1 is LNHDA and CDR2 is SQIVND in the germline V gene (reference sequence). The V gene end was trimmed by 6 bases and the J gene end by 5 bases; junction bases not matched to a gene: 6. This CDR3 spans 13 amino acids. In nucleotides, the CDR3 is TGTGCCAGTAGCTCCACAGGGGAAACTGAAGCTTTCTTT. This translates into CASSSTGETEAFF.

The count of this clone is one. J is TRBJ1-2 and V is TRBV27; possible D gene TRBD1, 6 bases. CDR1 and CDR2 (germline): MNHEY, SMNVEV (reference sequence). The CDR3 loop spans 15 amino acids. Trimming stripped 5 bases from V and 4 bases from J, with 17 bases between. This chain's CDR3 is CASSPQTGHLYGYTF. DNA for the CDR3: TGTGCCAGCAGTCCTCAAACGGGACACCTCTATGGCTACACCTTC.

This clone was recorded a few times. The V and J genes are TRBV7-9 and TRBJ1-5; 10 positions agree with TRBD1. The CDR3 loop spans 16 amino acids. CDR1 and CDR2 from the germline V gene are SEHNR and FQNEAQ (reference sequence). V lost 5 bases, J lost 2 bases, and 6 bases stayed unmatched. This chain's CDR3 is CASSGDRGRGNQPQHF. The CDR3 region has the DNA TGTGCCAGCAGCGGTGACAGGGGGCGAGGCAATCAGCCCCAGCATTTT.

This clone appeared a single time. A read error may account for a junction end that differs from germline. This chain joins TRBV5-1 and TRBJ2-1; tentative D call: TRBD1 (5 bases). In germline, CDR1 is SGHRS, CDR2 YFSETQ. The CDR3 totals 12 residues. In nucleotides, the CDR3 is TGCGCCAGTAGCTGGGGCCACAATGAGCAGTTCTTC. Encoded protein: CASSWGHNEQFF. Filled out from reference TRBV5-1 and TRBJ2-1, the complete variable domain reads KAGVTQTPRYLIKTRGQQVTLSCSPISGHRSVSWYQQTPGQGLQFLFEYFSETQRNKGNFPGRFSGRQFSNSRSEMNVSTLELGDSALYLCASSWGHNEQFFGPGTRLTVL.

This chain uses TRBV11-3 with TRBJ2-5, with 8 bases aligning to TRBD1. V shed 0 bases, J shed 4 bases, and the junction held 4 bases outside the gene matches. This CDR3 contains 15 residues. CDR1 and CDR2 from the germline V gene are SGHNT and YENEEA. CDR3 in amino acids: CASSLDGQGGETQYF. The CDR3 DNA follows: TGTGCCAGCAGCTTAGACGGACAGGGAGGAGAGACCCAGTACTTC.